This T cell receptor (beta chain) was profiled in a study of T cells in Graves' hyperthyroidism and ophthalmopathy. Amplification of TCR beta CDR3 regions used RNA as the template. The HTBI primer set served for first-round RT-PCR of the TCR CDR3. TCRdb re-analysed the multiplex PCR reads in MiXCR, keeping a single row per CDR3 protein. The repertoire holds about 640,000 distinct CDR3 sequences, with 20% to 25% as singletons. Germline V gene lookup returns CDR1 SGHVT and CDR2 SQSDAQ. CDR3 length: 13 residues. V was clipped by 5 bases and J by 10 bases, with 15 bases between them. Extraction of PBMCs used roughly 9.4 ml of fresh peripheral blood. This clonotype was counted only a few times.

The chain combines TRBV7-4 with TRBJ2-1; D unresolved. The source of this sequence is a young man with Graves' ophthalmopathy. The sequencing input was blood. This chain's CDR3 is CASSRRAFSEQFF. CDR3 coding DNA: TGTGCCAGCAGCCGACGGGCCTTCTCGGAGCAGTTCTTC.